Below, one T cell receptor beta chain is given with its context. These data come from a study of technical replicates of blood from a few donors. Sequenced by immunoSEQ multiplex PCR; TCRdb stores in-frame clones only, minus some. Of tens of thousands of clones in the sample, roughly 95% are singletons; the top ten hold less than 5%. Germline lookup yields CDR1 MNHNY and CDR2 SVGAGI (reference sequence). The CDR3 covers 14 residues. Losses at the gene ends were 2 bases for V and 9 bases for J; bases not matched to a gene: 7. The sample consisted of PBMCs. The source of this sequence is a human donor in good health. Some clones in this sample may be carry-over from other donors' samples. The rearrangement links TRBV6-6 to TRBJ2-1, with 7 bases identical to TRBD1. The DNA of the CDR3 is TGTGCCAGCAGTTACGACGAAACAGGGGTTGAGCAGTTCTTC. As protein: CASSYDETGVEQFF.